This T cell receptor (beta chain) was captured by sequencing in a study of T cell responses to AZD1222 COVID-19 vaccine. The germline gives CDR1 SGHDT, CDR2 YYEEEE. The CDR3 runs 13 residues. V shed 4 bases and J shed 8 bases, with 13 bases lying between them. Study results and caveats: Among spike-specific TCRs, nearly half reportedly target unmutated variant regions.

This clone was found once. Antigen: not known. The method was immunoSEQ multiplex PCR; TCRdb's version includes in-frame clones alone and lacks a portion of them. The profile shows more than 85,000 clones, about 91% of them singletons. This rearrangement joins TRBV5-6 to TRBJ2-1; D is uncertain. The receptor was isolated from an adult in good health. The sequencing used peripheral blood, collected on day 0 of AZD1222 vaccination. As DNA, the CDR3 is TGTGCCAGCAGCCTAGGGTCTATCGATGAGCAGTTCTTC. Encoded protein: CASSLGSIDEQFF. The variable domain in full, completed from reference TRBV5-6 and TRBJ2-1, reads DAGVTQSPTHLIKTRGQQVTLRCSPKSGHDTVSWYQQALGQGPQFIFQYYEEEERQRGNFPDRFSGHQFPNYSSELNVNALLLGDSALYLCASSLGSIDEQFFGPGTRLTVL.